Listed below are T cell receptor beta chains from one sample, sequenced in a study of T cell responses to AZD1222 COVID-19 vaccine. The repertoire was sequenced with immunoSEQ multiplex PCR; TCRdb's copy has only in-frame clones and lacks some. This sample has under 200,000 clones, with just over 90% found just once. This specimen consisted of peripheral blood, obtained on day 0 of AZD1222 vaccination. All receptors derive from an adult in good health. The CDR3 runs from the conserved cysteine through the conserved F or W. D genes are given only for firm matches. A clone size is listed for some rows: how often the clone was seen (once, few, many), or a class if it is expanded.

D gene: -
CDR3 length: 15
J gene: TRBJ1-6
clone size: -
V gene: TRBV18
CDR3 protein: CASSPIETTGFSLHF
CDR3 DNA: TGTGCCAGCTCACCAATTGAGACTACAGGTTTTTCCCTCCACTTT

D gene: -
CDR3 length: 16
J gene: TRBJ2-5
clone size: -
V gene: TRBV18
CDR3 protein: CASSPWRGEMKETQYF
CDR3 DNA: TGTGCCAGCTCACCCTGGCGGGGCGAAATGAAAGAGACCCAGTACTTC

D gene: -
CDR3 length: 14
J gene: TRBJ1-4
clone size: -
V gene: TRBV5-4
CDR3 protein: CASSLDRRSEKLFF
CDR3 DNA: TGTGCCAGCAGCTTGGACCGAAGGTCCGAAAAACTGTTTTTT

D gene: -
CDR3 length: 15
J gene: TRBJ2-1
clone size: few
V gene: TRBV5-5
CDR3 protein: CATLVSPSSYNEQFF
CDR3 DNA: TGTGCCACCCTGGTTAGCCCGAGCTCCTACAATGAGCAGTTCTTC

D gene: TRBD1
CDR3 length: 12
J gene: TRBJ2-1
clone size: -
V gene: TRBV6-5
CDR3 protein: CASGDRVGEQFF
CDR3 DNA: TGTGCCAGCGGGGACAGGGTCGGTGAGCAGTTCTTC

D gene: -
CDR3 length: 16
J gene: TRBJ1-1
clone size: once
V gene: TRBV15
CDR3 protein: CATSRDYGQPNTEAFF
CDR3 DNA: TGTGCCACCAGCAGAGATTATGGGCAGCCGAACACTGAAGCTTTCTTT

D gene: -
CDR3 length: 15
J gene: TRBJ2-7
clone size: -
V gene: TRBV10-2
CDR3 protein: CASSDGGGPSYEQYF
CDR3 DNA: TGCGCCAGCAGTGACGGGGGCGGGCCCTCCTACGAGCAGTACTTC

D gene: TRBD1
CDR3 length: 16
J gene: TRBJ1-1
clone size: -
V gene: TRBV7-8
CDR3 protein: CASSLGQGVMNTEAFF
CDR3 DNA: TGTGCCAGCAGCTTAGGACAGGGCGTAATGAACACTGAAGCTTTCTTT

D gene: TRBD2
CDR3 length: 14
J gene: TRBJ2-7
clone size: -
V gene: TRBV6-5
CDR3 protein: CASTSGRETYEQYF
CDR3 DNA: TGTGCCAGCACTTCAGGGAGGGAGACCTACGAGCAGTACTTC

D gene: -
CDR3 length: 11
J gene: TRBJ1-1
clone size: -
V gene: TRBV2
CDR3 protein: CASRGHTEAFF
CDR3 DNA: TGTGCCAGCAGGGGACACACTGAAGCTTTCTTT

D gene: -
CDR3 length: 14
J gene: TRBJ1-4
clone size: -
V gene: TRBV5-1
CDR3 protein: CASSFGVTNEKLFF
CDR3 DNA: TGCGCCAGCAGCTTCGGGGTAACTAATGAAAAACTGTTTTTT

D gene: -
CDR3 length: 13
J gene: TRBJ1-6
clone size: -
V gene: TRBV29-1
CDR3 protein: CSVAGGRNSPLHF
CDR3 DNA: TGCAGCGTTGCCGGGGGACGTAATTCACCCCTCCACTTT

D gene: -
CDR3 length: 14
J gene: TRBJ1-3
clone size: -
V gene: TRBV6-5
CDR3 protein: CASSYGIPGNTIYF
CDR3 DNA: TGTGCCAGCAGTTACGGTATACCTGGAAACACCATATATTTT

D gene: -
CDR3 length: 15
J gene: TRBJ1-5
clone size: -
V gene: TRBV19
CDR3 protein: CASNGTPGSNQPQHF
CDR3 DNA: TGTGCCAGTAACGGAACGCCTGGGAGCAATCAGCCCCAGCATTTT

D gene: -
CDR3 length: 16
J gene: TRBJ1-3
clone size: -
V gene: TRBV5-1
CDR3 protein: CASSLSGGLSGNTIYF
CDR3 DNA: TGCGCCAGCAGCTTGTCCGGGGGGCTTTCTGGAAACACCATATATTTT

D gene: TRBD2
CDR3 length: 17
J gene: TRBJ2-2
clone size: -
V gene: TRBV5-4
CDR3 protein: CASSPRLAGGNTGELFF
CDR3 DNA: TGTGCCAGCAGCCCAAGACTAGCGGGGGGGAACACCGGGGAGCTGTTTTTT

D gene: TRBD1
CDR3 length: 16
J gene: TRBJ2-1
clone size: -
V gene: TRBV2
CDR3 protein: CASKGQGASTNNEQFF
CDR3 DNA: TGTGCCAGCAAGGGACAGGGGGCTTCAACTAACAATGAGCAGTTCTTC

D gene: -
CDR3 length: 14
J gene: TRBJ1-4
clone size: -
V gene: TRBV5-4
CDR3 protein: CASTRGGENEKLFF
CDR3 DNA: TGTGCCAGCACCCGGGGAGGGGAGAATGAAAAACTGTTTTTT

D gene: TRBD2
CDR3 length: 14
J gene: TRBJ2-1
clone size: -
V gene: TRBV12-5
CDR3 protein: CASGLFLGGNEQFF
CDR3 DNA: TGTGCTAGTGGTTTGTTTCTGGGGGGGAATGAGCAGTTCTTC

D gene: -
CDR3 length: 14
J gene: TRBJ1-2
clone size: -
V gene: TRBV6-4
CDR3 protein: CASSASGQMEGYTF
CDR3 DNA: TGTGCCAGCAGCGCCTCGGGCCAAATGGAGGGCTACACCTTC

D gene: TRBD2
CDR3 length: 17
J gene: TRBJ2-3
clone size: -
V gene: TRBV5-1
CDR3 protein: CASSTNIAGARTDTQYF
CDR3 DNA: TGCGCCAGCAGCACAAATATAGCGGGAGCGAGGACAGATACGCAGTATTTT

D gene: TRBD1
CDR3 length: 15
J gene: TRBJ1-1
clone size: -
V gene: TRBV4-2
CDR3 protein: CASSPADRGQTKAFF
CDR3 DNA: TGTGCCAGCAGCCCAGCAGACAGGGGGCAGACCAAAGCTTTCTTT

D gene: TRBD2
CDR3 length: 15
J gene: TRBJ2-1
clone size: -
V gene: TRBV12-5
CDR3 protein: CASGLVGDGGNEQFF
CDR3 DNA: TGTGCTAGTGGTTTGGTGGGGGACGGGGGGAATGAGCAGTTCTTC

D gene: TRBD1
CDR3 length: 13
J gene: TRBJ2-7
clone size: -
V gene: TRBV12-3/TRBV12-4
CDR3 protein: CASRGQGFYEQYF
CDR3 DNA: TGTGCCAGCAGAGGACAGGGGTTCTACGAGCAGTACTTC

D gene: -
CDR3 length: 16
J gene: TRBJ1-2
clone size: few
V gene: TRBV13
CDR3 protein: CASTIPTRDRQDGYTF
CDR3 DNA: TGTGCCAGCACCATACCTACCCGAGACAGGCAAGATGGCTACACCTTC

D gene: -
CDR3 length: 17
J gene: TRBJ1-5
clone size: -
V gene: TRBV21-1
CDR3 protein: CASSKPGVARDSQPQHF
CDR3 DNA: TGTGCCAGCAGCAAACCCGGGGTAGCGCGGGATAGCCAGCCCCAGCATTTT

D gene: -
CDR3 length: 12
J gene: TRBJ2-1
clone size: -
V gene: TRBV9
CDR3 protein: CASSVEGNEQFF
CDR3 DNA: TGTGCCAGCAGCGTAGAAGGCAATGAGCAGTTCTTC

D gene: TRBD1
CDR3 length: 14
J gene: TRBJ2-1
clone size: -
V gene: TRBV16
CDR3 protein: CASSPPGQGFSQFF
CDR3 DNA: TGTGCCAGCAGCCCTCCAGGACAGGGCTTCTCGCAGTTCTTC

D gene: -
CDR3 length: 14
J gene: TRBJ2-7
clone size: -
V gene: TRBV14
CDR3 protein: CASSPGRLTYEQYF
CDR3 DNA: TGTGCCAGCAGCCCAGGACGGCTAACCTACGAGCAGTACTTC

D gene: TRBD2
CDR3 length: 14
J gene: TRBJ2-5
clone size: -
V gene: TRBV7-6
CDR3 protein: CASSSGLAGPTQYF
CDR3 DNA: TGTGCCAGCAGCTCCGGACTAGCGGGGCCGACCCAGTACTTC

D gene: -
CDR3 length: 14
J gene: TRBJ1-5
clone size: -
V gene: TRBV10-3
CDR3 protein: CAISPRGGQAPQHF
CDR3 DNA: TGTGCCATCAGTCCGAGAGGCGGCCAGGCGCCCCAGCATTTT

D gene: -
CDR3 length: 13
J gene: TRBJ1-5
clone size: -
V gene: TRBV27
CDR3 protein: CASSRTVVQPQHF
CDR3 DNA: TGTGCCAGCAGTCGGACAGTTGTTCAGCCCCAGCATTTT

D gene: -
CDR3 length: 17
J gene: TRBJ1-6
clone size: -
V gene: TRBV19
CDR3 protein: CASSIIGRGAYNSPLHF
CDR3 DNA: TGTGCCAGTAGTATAATCGGCCGCGGGGCCTATAATTCACCCCTCCACTTT

D gene: -
CDR3 length: 12
J gene: TRBJ1-2
clone size: -
V gene: TRBV6-1
CDR3 protein: CASSETRDGYTF
CDR3 DNA: TGTGCCAGCAGTGAAACCAGGGACGGCTACACCTTC

D gene: -
CDR3 length: 14
J gene: TRBJ2-3
clone size: -
V gene: TRBV12-5
CDR3 protein: CASGPGTNTDTQYF
CDR3 DNA: TGTGCTAGTGGTCCCGGGACGAACACAGATACGCAGTATTTT

D gene: -
CDR3 length: 15
J gene: TRBJ1-5
clone size: -
V gene: TRBV6-1
CDR3 protein: CASSEQGGSNQPQHF
CDR3 DNA: TGTGCCAGCAGTGAACAGGGTGGAAGCAATCAGCCCCAGCATTTT

D gene: -
CDR3 length: 15
J gene: TRBJ1-6
clone size: -
V gene: TRBV19
CDR3 protein: CASRQNSGPPSALHF
CDR3 DNA: TGTGCCAGTAGACAGAACTCGGGACCCCCTTCAGCCCTCCACTTT

D gene: -
CDR3 length: 15
J gene: TRBJ2-7
clone size: -
V gene: TRBV27
CDR3 protein: CASSLTPPAAYEQYF
CDR3 DNA: TGTGCCAGCAGTTTAACCCCCCCTGCGGCCTACGAGCAGTACTTC

D gene: -
CDR3 length: 14
J gene: TRBJ2-2
clone size: -
V gene: TRBV7-2
CDR3 protein: CASWVGSSTGELFF
CDR3 DNA: TGTGCCAGCTGGGTCGGGAGCAGCACCGGGGAGCTGTTTTTT

D gene: -
CDR3 length: 14
J gene: TRBJ1-1
clone size: -
V gene: TRBV14
CDR3 protein: CASSHFSGNTEAFF
CDR3 DNA: TGTGCCAGCAGCCATTTTAGTGGGAACACTGAAGCTTTCTTT

D gene: -
CDR3 length: 16
J gene: TRBJ1-3
clone size: -
V gene: TRBV3-1/TRBV3-2
CDR3 protein: CASSQDSGLSGNTIYF
CDR3 DNA: TGTGCCAGCAGCCAAGATAGCGGACTCTCTGGAAACACCATATATTTT

D gene: -
CDR3 length: 12
J gene: TRBJ2-5
clone size: -
V gene: TRBV19
CDR3 protein: CASSSRGETQYF
CDR3 DNA: TGTGCCAGTAGTTCTAGGGGAGAGACCCAGTACTTC

D gene: -
CDR3 length: 14
J gene: TRBJ2-7
clone size: -
V gene: TRBV18
CDR3 protein: CASSETANSYEQYF
CDR3 DNA: TGTGCCAGCTCGGAGACAGCTAACTCCTACGAGCAGTACTTC

D gene: -
CDR3 length: 14
J gene: TRBJ1-5
clone size: once
V gene: TRBV30
CDR3 protein: CAWSSLGRIKPQHF
CDR3 DNA: TGTGCCTGGAGTTCCCTAGGGCGAATCAAGCCCCAGCATTTT

D gene: -
CDR3 length: 11
J gene: TRBJ2-7
clone size: -
V gene: TRBV29-1
CDR3 protein: CSVTISYEQYF
CDR3 DNA: TGCAGCGTTACGATCTCCTACGAGCAGTACTTC

D gene: TRBD1
CDR3 length: 15
J gene: TRBJ2-7
clone size: -
V gene: TRBV6-1
CDR3 protein: CASSEGTGDSYEQYF
CDR3 DNA: TGTGCCAGCAGTGAAGGGACAGGTGATTCCTACGAGCAGTACTTC

D gene: TRBD1
CDR3 length: 16
J gene: TRBJ2-7
clone size: many
V gene: TRBV27
CDR3 protein: CASTLTRGQVSYEQYF
CDR3 DNA: TGTGCCAGCACCCTTACTCGGGGACAGGTCTCCTACGAGCAGTACTTC

D gene: -
CDR3 length: 15
J gene: TRBJ1-1
clone size: -
V gene: TRBV6-1
CDR3 protein: CASSEAAGGNTEAFF
CDR3 DNA: TGTGCCAGCAGTGAAGCTGCCGGGGGGAACACTGAAGCTTTCTTT

D gene: TRBD2
CDR3 length: 17
J gene: TRBJ2-5
clone size: -
V gene: TRBV5-4
CDR3 protein: CASSLALVGSGGETQYF
CDR3 DNA: TGTGCCAGCAGCTTGGCCCTCGTTGGTAGCGGGGGCGAGACCCAGTACTTC

D gene: -
CDR3 length: 11
J gene: TRBJ1-2
clone size: -
V gene: TRBV29-1
CDR3 protein: CSVVLEYGYTF
CDR3 DNA: TGCAGCGTTGTTCTCGAGTATGGCTACACCTTC

D gene: TRBD2
CDR3 length: 16
J gene: TRBJ2-1
clone size: -
V gene: TRBV15
CDR3 protein: CATSRDSSGSFRTLFF
CDR3 DNA: TGTGCCACCAGCAGAGACAGTAGCGGGAGTTTCCGGACCTTGTTCTTC

D gene: -
CDR3 length: 14
J gene: TRBJ1-5
clone size: -
V gene: TRBV18
CDR3 protein: CASSSRDINQPQHF
CDR3 DNA: TGTGCCAGCTCAAGCCGGGACATAAATCAGCCCCAGCATTTT

D gene: -
CDR3 length: 15
J gene: TRBJ1-2
clone size: -
V gene: TRBV15
CDR3 protein: CATSRDTGRIYGYTF
CDR3 DNA: TGTGCCACCAGCAGAGACACTGGACGGATCTATGGCTACACCTTC

D gene: -
CDR3 length: 13
J gene: TRBJ1-1
clone size: -
V gene: TRBV5-1
CDR3 protein: CASGFTANTEAFF
CDR3 DNA: TGCGCCAGCGGATTTACAGCGAACACTGAAGCTTTCTTT

D gene: -
CDR3 length: 14
J gene: TRBJ1-1
clone size: -
V gene: TRBV6-5
CDR3 protein: CASSYGGMGTEAFF
CDR3 DNA: TGTGCCAGCAGTTACGGGGGAATGGGCACTGAAGCTTTCTTT